A selection of T cell receptor beta chains follows, all from one sample in a study of blood T cell repertoires in COVID-19. Profiling relied on immunoSEQ multiplex PCR, and the TCRdb table lists in-frame clones only, not all of them. The sample records 200,000 to 250,000 clones, 70% to 90% being singletons. Sequencing was performed on peripheral blood. The origin of the receptors is a woman between 45 and 60 years old with COVID-19, enrolled during active disease. Each CDR3 is given with its conserved first and last residue. Fields, in order: clone size, V gene, J gene, D gene, CDR3 DNA, CDR3 protein. D genes are given only for firm matches. Size values are once, few and many counts, or a class for expanded clones, and some rows have none.

size: -; V: TRBV4-1; J: TRBJ2-1; D: TRBD2; DNA: TGCGCCAGCAGTCCACGGGGGGTAAACTACAATGAGCAGTTCTTC; CDR3: CASSPRGVNYNEQFF
size: -; V: TRBV11-2; J: TRBJ1-2; D: -; DNA: TGTGCCAGCAGCTTAGGGGAGGCGGGATCCTATGGCTACACCTTC; CDR3: CASSLGEAGSYGYTF
size: -; V: TRBV9; J: TRBJ2-5; D: -; DNA: TGTGCCAGCAGCGTAGGTAACCAAGAGACCCAGTACTTC; CDR3: CASSVGNQETQYF
size: -; V: TRBV2; J: TRBJ2-2; D: TRBD1; DNA: TGTGCCTGGACAGGGCGGCCCGGGGAGCTGTTTTTT; CDR3: CAWTGRPGELFF
size: once; V: TRBV5-4; J: TRBJ1-1; D: -; DNA: TGTGCCAGCAGCTCCGCCACGGAGGGGAGGGCTTTCTTT; CDR3: CASSSATEGRAFF
size: -; V: TRBV28; J: TRBJ1-2; D: TRBD1; DNA: TGTGCCAGCAGTCCCATCGACAGGGTTCATGGCTACACCTTC; CDR3: CASSPIDRVHGYTF
size: -; V: TRBV30; J: TRBJ1-2; D: TRBD1; DNA: TGTGCCTGGAGTGATGGCCCACAGGGGCAGCATGGCTACACCTTC; CDR3: CAWSDGPQGQHGYTF
size: -; V: TRBV19; J: TRBJ2-1; D: TRBD2; DNA: TGTGCCAGTAGTATAGGTGGCGGGAGCTCCTACAATGAGCAGTTCTTC; CDR3: CASSIGGGSSYNEQFF
size: -; V: TRBV6-5; J: TRBJ2-1; D: TRBD2; DNA: TGTGCCAGCAGTTACTCCTCTACTAGCGGGTACAATGAGCAGTTCTTC; CDR3: CASSYSSTSGYNEQFF
size: -; V: TRBV27; J: TRBJ1-4; D: TRBD1; DNA: TGTGCCAGCAGCTTCAGGGGGCTTGGGGAAAAACTGTTTTTT; CDR3: CASSFRGLGEKLFF
size: -; V: TRBV5-5; J: TRBJ2-3; D: -; DNA: TGTGCCAGCAGCTTGGGTCAGAGCACAGATACGCAGTATTTT; CDR3: CASSLGQSTDTQYF
size: -; V: TRBV7-2; J: TRBJ2-1; D: TRBD1; DNA: TGTGCCAGCAGCTTCTCCGACAGGGGCGACAATGAGCAGTTCTTC; CDR3: CASSFSDRGDNEQFF
size: -; V: TRBV18; J: TRBJ2-2; D: -; DNA: TGTGCCAGCTCACACAGGGAACCCGGGGAGCTGTTTTTT; CDR3: CASSHREPGELFF
size: -; V: TRBV3-1/TRBV3-2; J: TRBJ1-1; D: -; DNA: TGTGCCAGCAGCTCTCAGGGGTACACTGAAGCTTTCTTT; CDR3: CASSSQGYTEAFF
size: once; V: TRBV30; J: TRBJ2-7; D: TRBD2; DNA: TGTGCCTGGGGGGCCGGGACTAGCGGTTCCTACGAGCAGTACTTC; CDR3: CAWGAGTSGSYEQYF
size: -; V: TRBV10-3; J: TRBJ1-5; D: -; DNA: TGTGCCATCAAAGGGGAGGGGGGCAATCAGCCCCAGCATTTT; CDR3: CAIKGEGGNQPQHF
size: -; V: TRBV28; J: TRBJ2-5; D: TRBD2; DNA: TGTGCCAGCAGTCCAAGGCGAAGGAGGGAGGGAGAGACCCAGTACTTC; CDR3: CASSPRRRREGETQYF
size: -; V: TRBV6-4; J: TRBJ1-5; D: -; DNA: TGTGCCACCAATAAGAGGACAGTTAATCAGCCCCAGCATTTT; CDR3: CATNKRTVNQPQHF
size: -; V: TRBV11-2; J: TRBJ2-3; D: TRBD2; DNA: TGTGCCAGCAGCCTCGTGGCGGGGGGTATGTCAGATACGCAGTATTTT; CDR3: CASSLVAGGMSDTQYF
size: -; V: TRBV7-2; J: TRBJ1-3; D: -; DNA: TGTGCCAGCAGCTTTTGGGACACTGGAAACACCATATATTTT; CDR3: CASSFWDTGNTIYF
size: -; V: TRBV21-1; J: TRBJ1-1; D: -; DNA: TGTGCCAGCTGCCGCAGGGGGCTGATCGCTGAAGCTTTCTTT; CDR3: CASCRRGLIAEAFF
size: -; V: TRBV12-3/TRBV12-4; J: TRBJ2-3; D: -; DNA: TGTGCCAGCAGTCAGGTGGCAGATACGCAGTATTTT; CDR3: CASSQVADTQYF
size: -; V: TRBV7-8; J: TRBJ1-1; D: -; DNA: TGTGCCAGCAGCTCGGACAGTCACACTGAAGCTTTCTTT; CDR3: CASSSDSHTEAFF
size: -; V: TRBV19; J: TRBJ2-7; D: -; DNA: TGTGCCAGTAGTATAGGACCCCCTGAGGGCGAGCAGTACTTC; CDR3: CASSIGPPEGEQYF
size: -; V: TRBV5-1; J: TRBJ1-1; D: -; DNA: TGCGCCAGCAGCTTGGGAGTATTGAACACTGAAGCTTTCTTT; CDR3: CASSLGVLNTEAFF
size: -; V: TRBV4-1; J: TRBJ1-2; D: -; DNA: TGCGCCAGCAGCCACTCCCGAGGAGCCATCTATGGCTACACCTTC; CDR3: CASSHSRGAIYGYTF
size: -; V: TRBV6-5; J: TRBJ1-6; D: TRBD1; DNA: TGTGCCAGCAGGATGGGGACAGGGGGCGTTGAGGCCCTCCACTTT; CDR3: CASRMGTGGVEALHF
size: -; V: TRBV19; J: TRBJ2-1; D: TRBD2; DNA: TGTGCCAGTAGTCCCTCTAGCGGGGGGTCCTACAATGAGCAGTTCTTC; CDR3: CASSPSSGGSYNEQFF
size: -; V: TRBV15; J: TRBJ1-2; D: -; DNA: TGTGCCACCAGCTCCCGGGACCGGGAGGGCTACACCTTC; CDR3: CATSSRDREGYTF
size: -; V: TRBV15; J: TRBJ2-4; D: TRBD2; DNA: TGTGCCACCAGCAGACGGGGGGTTAGCGGGGGGAAAAACATTCAGTACTTC; CDR3: CATSRRGVSGGKNIQYF
size: -; V: TRBV3-1/TRBV3-2; J: TRBJ2-3; D: -; DNA: TGTGCCAGCAGCCCGTACTCCACAGATACGCAGTATTTT; CDR3: CASSPYSTDTQYF
size: -; V: TRBV27; J: TRBJ2-7; D: -; DNA: TGTGCCAGCAGTGCTAGGGACACGGTATATTACGAGCAGTACTTC; CDR3: CASSARDTVYYEQYF
size: -; V: TRBV19; J: TRBJ1-2; D: -; DNA: TGTGCCAGTAGGCTTGGCGCGAGGGGCTACACCTTC; CDR3: CASRLGARGYTF
size: -; V: TRBV7-2; J: TRBJ1-5; D: TRBD1; DNA: TGTGCCAGCAGCCCTCATTTATTCCGGGACAGAAATCAGCCCCAGCATTTT; CDR3: CASSPHLFRDRNQPQHF
size: -; V: TRBV29-1; J: TRBJ2-1; D: -; DNA: TGCAGCGTTGCACACTACAATGAGCAGTTCTTC; CDR3: CSVAHYNEQFF
size: -; V: TRBV20-1; J: TRBJ2-7; D: -; DNA: TGCAGTGCTAGAGATCAGGCAGAGTTCTTC; CDR3: CSARDQAEFF
size: -; V: TRBV29-1; J: TRBJ1-1; D: -; DNA: TGCAGCGTTGAGGGGGGGGCTGGAGTGAACACTGAAGCTTTCTTT; CDR3: CSVEGGAGVNTEAFF
size: -; V: TRBV27; J: TRBJ1-4; D: TRBD1; DNA: TGTGCCAGCAGCCAGACAGGGTACGGTGAAAAACTGTTTTTT; CDR3: CASSQTGYGEKLFF
size: once; V: TRBV30; J: TRBJ2-1; D: TRBD1; DNA: TGTGCCTGGAGTCCCGGGACAGGGGGCATACAGTTCTTC; CDR3: CAWSPGTGGIQFF
size: -; V: TRBV19; J: TRBJ1-5; D: TRBD1; DNA: TGTGCCAGTAGTATAGTGGGACAGGGAGGTCAGCCCCAGCATTTT; CDR3: CASSIVGQGGQPQHF
size: -; V: TRBV29-1; J: TRBJ1-1; D: TRBD1; DNA: TGCAGCTTCTACAGGGGGCTGGGCATGAACACTGAAGCTTTCTTT; CDR3: CSFYRGLGMNTEAFF
size: -; V: TRBV28; J: TRBJ2-1; D: -; DNA: TGTGCCAGCATTGTAGCGAGTAGCTCCTACAATGAGCAGTTCTTC; CDR3: CASIVASSSYNEQFF
size: few; V: TRBV7-9; J: TRBJ1-1; D: -; DNA: TGTGCCAGCACCTGGGAGGGGGGAACTGAAGCTTTCTTT; CDR3: CASTWEGGTEAFF
size: -; V: TRBV27; J: TRBJ1-5; D: TRBD1; DNA: TGTGCCAGCAGTTTAACAGGGGGAAATAGCAATCAGCCCCAGCATTTT; CDR3: CASSLTGGNSNQPQHF
size: -; V: TRBV7-9; J: TRBJ1-4; D: TRBD1; DNA: TGTGCCAGCAGCCACCGAACAGGGGGGGCCGGAAAACTGTTTTTT; CDR3: CASSHRTGGAGKLFF
size: -; V: TRBV9; J: TRBJ1-3; D: -; DNA: TGTGCCAGCAGCCTCGGGGGGGTCAAAGGACACACCATATATTTT; CDR3: CASSLGGVKGHTIYF
size: -; V: TRBV19; J: TRBJ1-5; D: -; DNA: TGTGCCAGTAGTACCCCGGACATCAATCAGCCCCAGCATTTT; CDR3: CASSTPDINQPQHF
size: -; V: TRBV2; J: TRBJ1-1; D: -; DNA: TGTGCCAGCAGTGAAGGGGGGCGGACAAGGCGGAACACTGAAGCTTTCTTT; CDR3: CASSEGGRTRRNTEAFF
size: -; V: TRBV7-2; J: TRBJ2-3; D: TRBD1; DNA: TGTGCCAGCAGCGACAGGGTCACAGATACGCAGTATTTT; CDR3: CASSDRVTDTQYF
size: -; V: TRBV10-3; J: TRBJ2-6; D: TRBD2; DNA: TGTGCCATCAGCTCGGGGGGCTCTGGGGCCAACGTCCTGACTTTC; CDR3: CAISSGGSGANVLTF
size: -; V: TRBV2; J: TRBJ1-6; D: TRBD1; DNA: TGTGCCAGGGGGGACAGCTATAATTCACCCCTCCACTTT; CDR3: CARGDSYNSPLHF
size: -; V: TRBV4-1; J: TRBJ2-1; D: TRBD1; DNA: TGCGCCAGCAGCCAAGAAACACAGGGGGCTTCCTACAATGAGCAGTTCTTC; CDR3: CASSQETQGASYNEQFF
size: -; V: TRBV19; J: TRBJ1-4; D: -; DNA: TGTGCCAGTAGTATACAGGCGAATGAAAAACTGTTTTTT; CDR3: CASSIQANEKLFF
size: -; V: TRBV27; J: TRBJ2-1; D: -; DNA: TGTGCCAGCAGTTCCGCGCCGGGTCCTGCGGGGAATGAGCAGTTCTTC; CDR3: CASSSAPGPAGNEQFF
size: once; V: TRBV7-8; J: TRBJ2-1; D: TRBD2; DNA: TGTGCCAGCAGCGTCCCCAATGGACTAGCGGGGGGGCATCCCCTCTTC; CDR3: CASSVPNGLAGGHPLF